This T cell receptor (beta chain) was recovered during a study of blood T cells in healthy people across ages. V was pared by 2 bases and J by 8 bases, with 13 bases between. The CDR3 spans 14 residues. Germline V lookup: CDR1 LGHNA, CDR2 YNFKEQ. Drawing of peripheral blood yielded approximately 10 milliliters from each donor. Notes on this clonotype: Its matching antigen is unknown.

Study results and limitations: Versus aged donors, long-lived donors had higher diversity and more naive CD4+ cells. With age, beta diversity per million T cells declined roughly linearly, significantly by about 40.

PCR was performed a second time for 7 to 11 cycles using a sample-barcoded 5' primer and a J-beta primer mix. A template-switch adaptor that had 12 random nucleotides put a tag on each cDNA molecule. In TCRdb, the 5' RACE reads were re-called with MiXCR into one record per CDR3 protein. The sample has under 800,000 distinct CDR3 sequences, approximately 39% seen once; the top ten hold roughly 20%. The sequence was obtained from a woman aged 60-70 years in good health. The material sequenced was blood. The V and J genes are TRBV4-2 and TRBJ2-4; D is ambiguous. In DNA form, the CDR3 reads TGTGCCAGCAGCCAACCCGGACCGGGTGACATTCAGTACTTC. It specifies CASSQPGPGDIQYF.